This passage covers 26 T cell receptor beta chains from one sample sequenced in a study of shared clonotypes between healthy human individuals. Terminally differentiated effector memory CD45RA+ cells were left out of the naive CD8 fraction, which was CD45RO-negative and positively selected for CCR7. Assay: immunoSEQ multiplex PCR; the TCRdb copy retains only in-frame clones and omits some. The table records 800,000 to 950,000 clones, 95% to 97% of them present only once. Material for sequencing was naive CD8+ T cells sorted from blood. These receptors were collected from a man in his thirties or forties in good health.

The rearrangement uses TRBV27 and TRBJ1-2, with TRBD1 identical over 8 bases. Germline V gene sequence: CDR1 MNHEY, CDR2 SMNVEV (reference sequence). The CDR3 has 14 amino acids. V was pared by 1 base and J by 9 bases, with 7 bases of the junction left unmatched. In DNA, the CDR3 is TGTGCCAGCAGTTTATATCCTCGGACAGGGAGCTACACCTTC. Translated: CASSLYPRTGSYTF.

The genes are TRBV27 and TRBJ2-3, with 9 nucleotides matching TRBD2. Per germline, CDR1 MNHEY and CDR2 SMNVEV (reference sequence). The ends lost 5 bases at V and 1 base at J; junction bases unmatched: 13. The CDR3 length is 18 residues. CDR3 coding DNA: TGTGCCAGCAGTCCCCCGGGACTAGCTAAACGTGGCACAGATACGCAGTATTTT. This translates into CASSPPGLAKRGTDTQYF.

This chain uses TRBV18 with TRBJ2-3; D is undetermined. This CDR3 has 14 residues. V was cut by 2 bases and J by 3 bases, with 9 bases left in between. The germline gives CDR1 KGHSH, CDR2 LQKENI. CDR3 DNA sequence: TGTGCCAGCTCACCAGGTGTAACGACAGATACGCAGTATTTT. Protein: CASSPGVTTDTQYF.

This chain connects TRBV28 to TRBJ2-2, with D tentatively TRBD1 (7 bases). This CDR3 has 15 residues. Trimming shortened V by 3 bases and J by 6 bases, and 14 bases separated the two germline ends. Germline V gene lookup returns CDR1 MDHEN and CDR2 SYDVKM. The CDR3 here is CASSFRGARAGELFF. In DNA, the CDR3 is TGTGCCAGCAGTTTCAGGGGGGCGCGCGCCGGGGAGCTGTTTTTT.

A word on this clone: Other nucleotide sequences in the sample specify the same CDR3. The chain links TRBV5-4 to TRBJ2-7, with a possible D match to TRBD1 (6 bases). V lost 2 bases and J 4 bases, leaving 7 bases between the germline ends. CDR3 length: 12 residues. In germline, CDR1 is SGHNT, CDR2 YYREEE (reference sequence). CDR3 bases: TGTGCCAGCAGCTTAGGGGGTTACGAGCAGTACTTC. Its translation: CASSLGGYEQYF.

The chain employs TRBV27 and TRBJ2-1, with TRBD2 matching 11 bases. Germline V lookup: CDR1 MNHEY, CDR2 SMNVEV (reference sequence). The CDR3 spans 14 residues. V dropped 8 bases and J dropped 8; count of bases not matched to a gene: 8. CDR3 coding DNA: TGTGCCAGCCGTCTAGCGGGAGGTTTAGATGAGCAGTTCTTC. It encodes CASRLAGGLDEQFF.

The CDR3 sequence: CASSVDNRGYNEQFF. The CDR3 nucleotides are TGTGCCAGCAGCGTAGATAACAGGGGCTACAATGAGCAGTTCTTC. The J gene is TRBJ2-1, the V gene TRBV9; 7 bases agree with TRBD1. Germline CDR1 is SGDLS and CDR2 is YYNGEE. With V trimmed by 0 bases and J by 3 bases, 3 bases remained unmatched. The CDR3 loop spans 15 amino acids.

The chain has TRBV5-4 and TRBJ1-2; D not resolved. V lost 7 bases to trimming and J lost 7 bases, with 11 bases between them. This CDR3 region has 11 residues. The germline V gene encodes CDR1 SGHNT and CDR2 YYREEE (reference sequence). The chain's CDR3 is CASREMGGYTF. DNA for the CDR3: TGTGCCAGCCGAGAAATGGGTGGCTACACCTTC.

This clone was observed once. CDR3 protein: CASSAPLAGGPDTQYF. DNA for the CDR3: TGCGCCAGCAGCGCCCCCTTAGCGGGAGGGCCGGATACGCAGTATTTT. The chain recombines TRBV5-1 with TRBJ2-3, with 11 bases matching TRBD2. From germline, CDR1 is SGHRS and CDR2 YFSETQ. J was trimmed by 6 bases and V by 4 bases; bases with no gene match: 10. CDR3 length: 16 amino acids.

CDR3 amino acids: CAWIGAPYNEQFF. In nucleotides, the CDR3 is TGTGCCTGGATAGGCGCCCCCTACAATGAGCAGTTCTTC. The gene calls are TRBV30 and TRBJ2-1; D call uncertain. The V end was cut by 4 bases, the J end by 2 bases, with 9 bases between. This CDR3 is built from 13 residues. Germline CDR1 reads GTSNPN; CDR2 reads SVGIG (reference sequence).

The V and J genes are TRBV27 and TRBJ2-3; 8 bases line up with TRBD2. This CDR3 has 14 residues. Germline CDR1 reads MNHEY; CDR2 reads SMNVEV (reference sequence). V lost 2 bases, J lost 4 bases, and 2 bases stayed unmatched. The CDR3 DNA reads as TGTGCCAGCAGTTTAAGCGGGAGTGCAGATACGCAGTATTTT. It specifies CASSLSGSADTQYF.

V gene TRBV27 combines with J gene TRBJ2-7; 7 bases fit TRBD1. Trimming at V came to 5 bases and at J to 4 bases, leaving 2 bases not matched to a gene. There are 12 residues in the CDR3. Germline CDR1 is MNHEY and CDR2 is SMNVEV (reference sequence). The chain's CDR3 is CASSKGQYEQYF. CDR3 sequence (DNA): TGTGCCAGCAGTAAGGGACAGTACGAGCAGTACTTC.

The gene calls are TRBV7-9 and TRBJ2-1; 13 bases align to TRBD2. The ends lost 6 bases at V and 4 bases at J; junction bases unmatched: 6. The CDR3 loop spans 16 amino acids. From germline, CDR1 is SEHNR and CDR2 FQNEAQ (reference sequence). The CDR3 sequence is CASRPPTSGGYNEQFF. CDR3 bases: TGTGCCAGCAGGCCCCCGACTAGCGGGGGGTACAATGAGCAGTTCTTC.

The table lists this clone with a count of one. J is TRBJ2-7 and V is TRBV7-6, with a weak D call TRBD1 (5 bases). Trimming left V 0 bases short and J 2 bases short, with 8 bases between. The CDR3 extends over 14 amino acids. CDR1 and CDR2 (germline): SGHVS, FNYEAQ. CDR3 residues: CASSLATGPYEQYF. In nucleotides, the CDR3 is TGTGCCAGCAGCTTAGCAACAGGCCCCTACGAGCAGTACTTC.

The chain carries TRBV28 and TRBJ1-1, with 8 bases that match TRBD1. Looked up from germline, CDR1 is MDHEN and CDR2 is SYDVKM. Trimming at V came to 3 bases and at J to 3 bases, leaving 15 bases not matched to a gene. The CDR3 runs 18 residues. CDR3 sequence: CASSFRADRARVDTEAFF. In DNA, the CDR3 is TGTGCCAGCAGTTTTCGAGCGGACAGGGCCCGTGTGGACACTGAAGCTTTCTTT. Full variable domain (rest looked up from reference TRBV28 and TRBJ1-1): DVKVTQSSRYLVKRTGEKVFLECVQDMDHENMFWYRQDPGLGLRLIYFSYDVKMKEKGDIPEGYSVSREKKERFSLILESASTNQTSMYLCASSFRADRARVDTEAFFGQGTRLTVV.

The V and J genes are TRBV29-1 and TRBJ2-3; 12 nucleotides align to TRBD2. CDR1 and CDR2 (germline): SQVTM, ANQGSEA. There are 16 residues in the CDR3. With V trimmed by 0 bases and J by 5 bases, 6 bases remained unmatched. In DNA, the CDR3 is TGCAGCGTTGAAGATAGGGCTAGCGGGAGGGTAGATACGCAGTATTTT. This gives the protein CSVEDRASGRVDTQYF.

The DNA for the CDR3 is TGTGCCAGCAGCTCGGGACTAGCGGCCGCGAACACCGGGGAGCTGTTTTTT. Translating it yields CASSSGLAAANTGELFF. The rearrangement links TRBV5-6 to TRBJ2-2, with 11 bases identical to TRBD2. CDR3 length: 17 residues. Losses at the gene ends were 3 bases for V and 0 bases for J; bases not matched to a gene: 4. Germline CDR1 is SGHDT and CDR2 is YYEEEE.

The CDR3 DNA reads TGTGCCAGCAGTGGGACTAGCGGGAGGGTGGAGTACTTC. Translating gives CASSGTSGRVEYF. This chain joins TRBV25-1 and TRBJ2-5, with 15 positions matching TRBD2. Trimming took 4 bases from V and 12 from J; bases not matched to a gene: 3. The CDR3 is 13 amino acids. The germline V gene encodes CDR1 MGHDK and CDR2 SYGVNS.

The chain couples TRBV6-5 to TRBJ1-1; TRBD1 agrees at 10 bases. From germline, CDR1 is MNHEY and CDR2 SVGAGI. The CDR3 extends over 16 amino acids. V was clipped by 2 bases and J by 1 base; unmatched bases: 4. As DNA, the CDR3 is TGTGCCAGCAGTTACCCGGGACAGGGGACGAACACTGAAGCTTTCTTT. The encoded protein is CASSYPGQGTNTEAFF.

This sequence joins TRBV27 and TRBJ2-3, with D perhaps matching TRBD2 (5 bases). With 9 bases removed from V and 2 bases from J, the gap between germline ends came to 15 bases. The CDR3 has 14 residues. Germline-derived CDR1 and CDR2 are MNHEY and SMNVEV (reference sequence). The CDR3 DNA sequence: TGTGCCAGTACCCCTAACGGGATCACAGATACGCAGTATTTT. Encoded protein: CASTPNGITDTQYF.

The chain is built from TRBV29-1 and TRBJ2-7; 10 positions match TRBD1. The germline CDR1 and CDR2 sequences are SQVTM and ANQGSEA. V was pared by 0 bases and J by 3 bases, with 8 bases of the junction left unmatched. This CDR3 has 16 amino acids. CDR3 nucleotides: TGCAGCGTTGAAGACATTGATTGGACAGGGGGCTACGAGCAGTACTTC. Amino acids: CSVEDIDWTGGYEQYF.

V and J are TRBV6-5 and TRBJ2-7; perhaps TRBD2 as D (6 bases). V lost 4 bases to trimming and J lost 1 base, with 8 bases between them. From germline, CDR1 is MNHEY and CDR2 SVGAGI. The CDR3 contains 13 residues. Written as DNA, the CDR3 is TGTGCCAGCAGTTTGCGGGAATCCTACGAGCAGTACTTC. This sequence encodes CASSLRESYEQYF.

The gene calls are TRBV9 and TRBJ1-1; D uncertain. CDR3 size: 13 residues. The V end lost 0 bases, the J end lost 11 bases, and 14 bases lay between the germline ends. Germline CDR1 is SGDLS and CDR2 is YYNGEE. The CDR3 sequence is CASSVGRGGMAFF. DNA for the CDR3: TGTGCCAGCAGCGTAGGTAGAGGAGGGATGGCTTTCTTT. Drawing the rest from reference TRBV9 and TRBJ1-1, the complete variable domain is DSGVTQTPKHLITATGQRVTLRCSPRSGDLSVYWYQQSLDQGLQFLIQYYNGEERAKGNILERFSAQQFPDLHSELNLSSLELGDSALYFCASSVGRGGMAFFGQGTRLTVV.

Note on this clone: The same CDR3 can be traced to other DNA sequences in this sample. For the CDR3, the DNA is TGTGCCAGCAGTTTATCGAGACAGAGCTACGAGCAGTACTTC. Its translation: CASSLSRQSYEQYF. V is TRBV27 and J is TRBJ2-7; D perhaps matches TRBD1 (5 bases). V lost 0 bases and J lost 3, with 9 bases in between. In germline, CDR1 is MNHEY, CDR2 SMNVEV (reference sequence). This CDR3 has 14 residues.

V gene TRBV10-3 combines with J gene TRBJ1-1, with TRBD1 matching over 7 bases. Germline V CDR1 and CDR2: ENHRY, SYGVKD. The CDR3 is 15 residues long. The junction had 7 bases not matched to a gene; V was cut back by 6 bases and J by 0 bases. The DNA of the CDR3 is TGTGCCATCAGGGGACAGACATTCTTGAACACTGAAGCTTTCTTT. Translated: CAIRGQTFLNTEAFF.

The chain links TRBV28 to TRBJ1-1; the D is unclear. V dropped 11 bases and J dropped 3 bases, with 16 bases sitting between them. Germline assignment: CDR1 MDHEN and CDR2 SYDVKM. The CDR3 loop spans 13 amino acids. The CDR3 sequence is CAGRDSGDTEAFF. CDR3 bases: TGTGCCGGAAGGGATTCCGGGGACACTGAAGCTTTCTTT. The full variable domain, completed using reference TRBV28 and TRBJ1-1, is DVKVTQSSRYLVKRTGEKVFLECVQDMDHENMFWYRQDPGLGLRLIYFSYDVKMKEKGDIPEGYSVSREKKERFSLILESASTNQTSMYLCAGRDSGDTEAFFGQGTRLTVV.